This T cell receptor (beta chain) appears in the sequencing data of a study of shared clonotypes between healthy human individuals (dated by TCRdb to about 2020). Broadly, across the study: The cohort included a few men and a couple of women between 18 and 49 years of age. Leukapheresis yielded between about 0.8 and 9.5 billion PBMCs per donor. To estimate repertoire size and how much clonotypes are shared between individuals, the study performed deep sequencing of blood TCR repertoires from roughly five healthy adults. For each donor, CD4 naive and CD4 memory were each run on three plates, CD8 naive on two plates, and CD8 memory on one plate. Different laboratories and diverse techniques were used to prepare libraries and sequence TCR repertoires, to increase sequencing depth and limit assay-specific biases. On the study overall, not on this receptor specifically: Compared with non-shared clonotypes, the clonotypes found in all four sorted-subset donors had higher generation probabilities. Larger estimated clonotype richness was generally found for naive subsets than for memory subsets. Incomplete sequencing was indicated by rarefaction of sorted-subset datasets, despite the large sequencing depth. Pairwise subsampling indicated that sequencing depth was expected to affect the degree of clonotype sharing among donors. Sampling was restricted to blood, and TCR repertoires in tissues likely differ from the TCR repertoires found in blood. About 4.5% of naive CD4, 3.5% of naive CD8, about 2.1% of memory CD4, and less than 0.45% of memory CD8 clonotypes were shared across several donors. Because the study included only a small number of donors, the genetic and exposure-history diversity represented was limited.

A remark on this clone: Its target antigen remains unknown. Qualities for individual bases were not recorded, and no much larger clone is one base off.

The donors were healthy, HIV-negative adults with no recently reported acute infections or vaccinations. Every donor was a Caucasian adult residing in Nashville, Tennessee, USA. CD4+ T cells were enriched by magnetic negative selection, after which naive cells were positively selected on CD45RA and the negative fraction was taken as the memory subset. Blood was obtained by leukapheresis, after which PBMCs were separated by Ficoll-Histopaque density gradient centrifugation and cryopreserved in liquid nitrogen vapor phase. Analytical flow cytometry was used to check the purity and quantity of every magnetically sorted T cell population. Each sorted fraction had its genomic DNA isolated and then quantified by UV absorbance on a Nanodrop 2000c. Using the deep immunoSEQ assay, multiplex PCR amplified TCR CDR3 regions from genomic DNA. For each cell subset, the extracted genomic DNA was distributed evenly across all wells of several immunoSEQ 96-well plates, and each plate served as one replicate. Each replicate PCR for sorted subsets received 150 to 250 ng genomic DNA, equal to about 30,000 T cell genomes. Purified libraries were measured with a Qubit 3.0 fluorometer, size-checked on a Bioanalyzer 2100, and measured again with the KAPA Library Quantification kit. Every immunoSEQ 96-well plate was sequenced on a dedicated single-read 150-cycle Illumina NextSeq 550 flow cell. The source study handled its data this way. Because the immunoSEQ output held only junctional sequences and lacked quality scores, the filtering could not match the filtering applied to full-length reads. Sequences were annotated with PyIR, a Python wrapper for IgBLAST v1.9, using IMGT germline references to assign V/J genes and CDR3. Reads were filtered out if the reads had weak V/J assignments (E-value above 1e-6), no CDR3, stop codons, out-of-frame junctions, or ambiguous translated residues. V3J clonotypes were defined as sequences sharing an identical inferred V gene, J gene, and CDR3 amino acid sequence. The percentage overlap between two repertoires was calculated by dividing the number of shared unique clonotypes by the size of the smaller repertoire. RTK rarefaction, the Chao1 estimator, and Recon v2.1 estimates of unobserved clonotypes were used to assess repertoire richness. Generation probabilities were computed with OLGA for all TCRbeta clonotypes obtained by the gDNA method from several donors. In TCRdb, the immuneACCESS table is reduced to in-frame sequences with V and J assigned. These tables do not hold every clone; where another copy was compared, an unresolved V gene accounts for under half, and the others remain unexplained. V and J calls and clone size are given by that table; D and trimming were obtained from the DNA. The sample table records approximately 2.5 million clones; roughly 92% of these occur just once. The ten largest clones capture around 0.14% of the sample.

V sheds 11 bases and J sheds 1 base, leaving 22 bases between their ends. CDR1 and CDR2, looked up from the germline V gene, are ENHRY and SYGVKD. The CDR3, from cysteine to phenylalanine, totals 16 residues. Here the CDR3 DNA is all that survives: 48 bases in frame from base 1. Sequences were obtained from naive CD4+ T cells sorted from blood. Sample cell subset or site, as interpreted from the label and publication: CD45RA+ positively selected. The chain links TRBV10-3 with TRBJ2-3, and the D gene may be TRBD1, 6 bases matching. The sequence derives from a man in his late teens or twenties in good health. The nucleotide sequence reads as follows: TGTGCCCCCTGGGGGCTGGGGCTAGTCCGCACAGATACGCAGTATTTT. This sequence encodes CAPWGLGLVRTDTQYF.